These 13 T cell receptor beta chains came from one sample sequenced in a study of cytomegalovirus exposure and HLA in healthy donors (dated by TCRdb to 2016 to 2017). To prepare the library, the immunoSEQ multiplex PCR assay was applied. For the multiplex PCR, a mixture combining 60 forward primers for TCR Vbeta segments and 13 reverse primers for TCR Jbeta segments was used. TCRdb retrieved this table from immuneACCESS and kept in-frame rearrangements only. Not all clones are present; in checked studies, unresolved V genes account for under half, and no reason is known for the remainder. This sample has 150,000 or so clones in its table, and about 80% of those were observed once. 1% of the sample is taken by the ten largest. Sequenced material: PBMCs. The receptors come from a woman aged 50 to 60 in good health and CMV-seropositive.

This clone was picked up one time. The V gene is TRBV6-5, the J gene TRBJ2-5; 7 bases align to TRBD1. Germline loops: CDR1 MNHEY, CDR2 SVGAGI. The CDR3 runs 15 residues. J gave up 11 bases and V 8 bases, and 20 bases lay outside the gene matches. This CDR3 is CASYPTGTALREQYF. DNA of the CDR3: TGTGCCAGCTACCCCACCGGGACAGCCTTGAGGGAGCAGTACTTC.

This clone was counted a single time. V gene TRBV5-1 combines with J gene TRBJ1-1; D is perhaps TRBD1 (6 bases). The CDR3 is 13 amino acids. CDR1 SGHRS and CDR2 YFSETQ come from the germline V gene. V lost 4 bases and J lost 5, with 12 bases in between. CDR3 loop: CASSPNRETEAFF. The DNA for the CDR3 is TGCGCCAGCAGCCCGAACAGGGAAACTGAAGCTTTCTTT.

In its sample, this clone was seen once. The chain has TRBV5-1 and TRBJ2-7, with 8 bases that match TRBD2. CDR3 size: 12 residues. Germline V CDR1 and CDR2: SGHRS, YFSETQ. V shed 7 bases, J shed 3 bases, and the junction held 3 bases outside the gene matches. CDR3 residues: CASSRGDYEQYF. CDR3 in DNA: TGCGCCAGCTCGCGGGGGGACTACGAGCAGTACTTC.

This chain joins TRBV7-2 and TRBJ2-3, with unresolved D. The V end lost 5 bases, the J end lost 6 bases, and 12 bases lay between the germline ends. The CDR3 spans 13 residues. Germline V gives CDR1 SGHTA, CDR2 FQGNSA. For the CDR3, the DNA is TGTGCCAGCAGCCAATATAGTCTCGATACGCAGTATTTT. Translation gives CASSQYSLDTQYF.

The CDR3 spells CASSYDRAYGYTF. The CDR3 nucleotides read TGCGCCAGCAGCTACGACAGGGCTTATGGCTACACCTTC. The rearrangement uses TRBV5-1 and TRBJ1-2, with 7 positions matching TRBD1. Germline assignment: CDR1 SGHRS and CDR2 YFSETQ. The V gene end was trimmed by 3 bases and the J gene end by 5 bases; junction bases not matched to a gene: 4. The CDR3 extends over 13 amino acids.

The V call is TRBV14, the J call TRBJ2-3; 13 positions match TRBD2. This CDR3 has 19 residues. CDR1 is SGHDN and CDR2 is FVKESK in the germline V gene. V gave up 4 bases and J gave up 2 bases; unmatched junction bases: 12. For the CDR3, the DNA is TGTGCCAGCAGCCCGGGACTAGCGGGGTCGAGGGGGCCCACAGATACGCAGTATTTT. Its protein is CASSPGLAGSRGPTDTQYF.

This clone has just a few counts. The chain uses TRBV6-4 and TRBJ1-2, with 7 bases identical to TRBD1. There are 13 residues in the CDR3. Per the germline V gene, CDR1 is MRHNA and CDR2 is SNTAGT. V shed 5 bases and J 8 bases; nucleotides not matched to a gene: 8. CDR3 region: CASSPQGLGGYTF. CDR3 bases: TGTGCCAGCAGTCCACAGGGGCTAGGCGGCTACACCTTC.

The sample holds a few counts of this clone. The chain recombines TRBV29-1 with TRBJ1-1; 7 nucleotides line up with TRBD1. Germline V gene sequence: CDR1 SQVTM, CDR2 ANQGSEA. CDR3 length: 13 amino acids. J was trimmed by 4 bases and V by 4 bases; bases with no gene match: 6. CDR3 sequence reads: CSVVKQGSTEAFF. The CDR3 coding sequence is TGCAGCGTTGTCAAACAGGGGAGCACTGAAGCTTTCTTT.

The chain employs TRBV27 and TRBJ1-1; 9 bases line up with TRBD1. The CDR3 has 16 amino acids. The ends lost 5 bases at V and 0 bases at J; junction bases unmatched: 7. CDR1 and CDR2 from the germline V gene are MNHEY and SMNVEV (reference sequence). The CDR3, as DNA: TGTGCCAGCAGTCCTAGGGACAGGGCCATGAACACTGAAGCTTTCTTT. This sequence encodes CASSPRDRAMNTEAFF.

The chain links TRBV9 to TRBJ2-5, with TRBD1 matching 7 bases. CDR1 and CDR2 from the germline V gene are SGDLS and YYNGEE. The junction had 11 bases not matched to a gene; V was cut back by 3 bases and J by 6 bases. The CDR3 is made up of 15 amino acids. CDR3 sequence reads: CASSARQGVEQTQYF. For the CDR3, the DNA is TGTGCCAGCAGCGCCCGACAGGGAGTGGAGCAGACCCAGTACTTC.

The rearrangement links TRBV18 to TRBJ1-2; D uncertain. The CDR3 extends over 15 amino acids. Trimming stripped 2 bases from V and 0 bases from J, with 10 bases between. Per the germline V gene, CDR1 is KGHSH and CDR2 is LQKENI. CDR3 DNA: TGTGCCAGCTCACCAAGTTCACAGACTAACTATGGCTACACCTTC. This sequence encodes CASSPSSQTNYGYTF.

The gene calls are TRBV19 and TRBJ2-5; D is unclear. This CDR3 has 13 residues. Germline assignment: CDR1 LNHDA and CDR2 SQIVND (reference sequence). The V end lost 6 bases, the J end lost 2 bases, and 10 bases lay between the germline ends. The CDR3 sequence is CASRRDVQETQYF. The CDR3 DNA reads as TGTGCCAGTAGGAGAGATGTTCAAGAGACCCAGTACTTC.

The chain carries TRBV6-6 and TRBJ1-2, with D possibly being TRBD1 (6 bases). This CDR3 is 15 amino acids long. Germline lookup yields CDR1 MNHNY and CDR2 SVGAGI (reference sequence). The V end was cut by 6 bases, the J end by 6 bases, with 20 bases between. The CDR3 spells CASRIFGGASNGYTF. Written as DNA, the CDR3 is TGTGCCAGCAGGATATTTGGGGGGGCGTCAAATGGCTACACCTTC.